These 15 T cell receptor beta chains were sequenced from one sample in a study of T cells in Graves' hyperthyroidism and ophthalmopathy. The TCR beta CDR3 regions underwent amplification using RNA transcripts as the source. HTBI primers were employed in a first-round RT-PCR of the TCR CDR3. From the multiplex PCR reads, TCRdb called clonotypes with MiXCR, one entry per CDR3 protein. Among about 400,000 distinct CDR3 sequences listed, approximately 15% were seen once. Sequencing used blood. The receptors were gathered from a woman aged 30 to 39 with Graves' hyperthyroidism.

Points on this clonotype: This sequence may be a read error, since a much larger clone differs from it by one base. The chain employs TRBV29-1 and TRBJ1-4, with D perhaps TRBD1 (5 bases). CDR3 size: 13 residues. Germline CDR1 is SQVTM and CDR2 is ANQGSEA. V lost 7 bases and J lost 8, with 17 bases in between. The CDR3 nucleotides are TGCAGCGGCCGGTGGGGCAAGGCCGAAAAACTGTTTTTT. This sequence encodes CSGRWGKAEKLFF.

This clonotype came up many times. The chain couples TRBV7-2 to TRBJ2-4; the D gene is possibly TRBD2 (5 bases). V lost 5 bases, J lost 0 bases, and 20 bases lay in between. This CDR3 spans 18 amino acids. The germline V gene has CDR1 SGHTA and CDR2 FQGNSA. The chain's CDR3 is CASSPSISSLLAKNIQYF. The CDR3 nucleotides read TGTGCCAGCAGCCCCTCCATATCTAGCCTTCTAGCCAAAAACATTCAGTACTTC.

In this sample, this clonotype turned up many times. The V call is TRBV6-1, the J call TRBJ1-5; tentatively, D is TRBD1 (6 bases). V was shortened by 11 bases and J by 3 bases, with 20 bases between the two germline ends. The CDR3 has 15 residues. Germline CDR1 and CDR2: MNHNS and SASEGT. The CDR3 sequence: CAVELNRDPNQPQHF. The CDR3 nucleotides are TGTGCCGTGGAACTAAACAGGGACCCCAATCAGCCCCAGCATTTT.

This chain connects TRBV14 to TRBJ2-2; 10 nucleotides agree with TRBD2. Germline V gene data show CDR1 as SGHDN and CDR2 as FVKESK. The CDR3 consists of 18 residues. The V segment lost 4 bases and the J segment 5 bases; nucleotides outside the gene matches: 13. CDR3 residues: CASSRKELRAGGTGELFF. DNA for the CDR3: TGTGCCAGCAGCCGTAAAGAACTCAGAGCGGGAGGGACCGGGGAGCTGTTTTTT.

This clonotype was found a few times. CDR3 nucleotides: TGTGCCAGCAGTTACGGAGCGCTCCGGGGGGATACGCAGTATTTT. This encodes CASSYGALRGDTQYF. The chain uses TRBV6-6 and TRBJ2-3; tentative D call: TRBD2 (6 bases). Trimming pared 2 bases from V and 6 bases from J, leaving 15 bases between. Germline V gives CDR1 MNHNY, CDR2 SVGAGI (reference sequence). The CDR3 covers 15 residues.

The chain couples TRBV7-9 to TRBJ2-7; 10 nucleotides agree with TRBD2. The V segment lost 0 bases and the J segment 5 bases; nucleotides outside the gene matches: 19. The V gene's germline CDR1 is SEHNR and CDR2 FQNEAQ (reference sequence). This CDR3 comprises 20 residues. CDR3 coding DNA: TGTGCCAGCAGCTTAGCTAACCCGAACTCTAGCGGGAGATGGTTCGACGAGCAGTACTTC. This sequence encodes CASSLANPNSSGRWFDEQYF.

The V and J genes are TRBV27 and TRBJ2-5; D could derive from TRBD1 or TRBD2 (5 bases each). CDR3 size: 14 residues. The germline V and J ends were trimmed by 5 bases and 5 bases, with 15 bases remaining between them. Germline loops: CDR1 MNHEY, CDR2 SMNVEV (reference sequence). CDR3 nucleotide sequence: TGTGCCAGCAGTCCGGTAGGCTGGGGGGAGACCCAGTACTTC. Translation: CASSPVGWGETQYF.

The rearrangement uses TRBV6-1 and TRBJ2-1; D is possibly TRBD2 (5 bases). With 6 bases removed from V and 9 bases from J, the gap between germline ends came to 18 bases. The CDR3 length is 14 residues. The germline gives CDR1 MNHNS, CDR2 SASEGT. The CDR3 reads CASSLLRGRSEQFF. CDR3 DNA sequence: TGTGCCAGCAGCCTCCTGAGAGGGCGGAGTGAGCAGTTCTTC.

This clonotype has a handful of counts. The rearrangement uses TRBV10-3 and TRBJ2-3; 11 nucleotides align to TRBD2. In germline, CDR1 is ENHRY, CDR2 SYGVKD. Germline trimming cut 6 bases from V and 3 bases from J; bases unmatched to any gene: 5. The CDR3 runs to 15 residues. In DNA form, the CDR3 reads TGTGCCATCAGGCCGGGACTAGCGGAGACAGATACGCAGTATTTT. Translated: CAIRPGLAETDTQYF.

There are a few counts of this clonotype. The CDR3 loop reads CASTWGGTGADTQYF. The CDR3 DNA sequence: TGCGCCAGCACCTGGGGCGGGACAGGGGCGGATACGCAGTATTTT. This sequence joins TRBV5-1 and TRBJ2-3; 10 positions match TRBD1. This CDR3 region has 15 residues. Germline V CDR1 and CDR2: SGHRS, YFSETQ. The V segment lost 6 bases and the J segment 6 bases; nucleotides outside the gene matches: 10.

This clonotype was observed a handful of times. The rearrangement links TRBV28 to TRBJ2-7; 8 bases match TRBD1. The CDR3 contains 15 residues. V lost 2 bases to trimming and J lost 3 bases; unmatched junction nucleotides: 6. CDR1 MDHEN and CDR2 SYDVKM come from the germline V gene. The chain's CDR3 is CASSLPQGGIYEQYF. In DNA, the CDR3 is TGTGCCAGCAGTTTACCACAGGGGGGTATCTACGAGCAGTACTTC.

This clonotype has a count of ten or more. This chain links TRBV5-1 with TRBJ2-7; a weak D match, TRBD1 (5 bases). From germline, CDR1 is SGHRS and CDR2 YFSETQ. CDR3 length: 13 amino acids. V lost 7 bases and J lost 1, with 12 bases in between. The CDR3 loop reads CASAVGHSYEQYF. In nucleotides, the CDR3 is TGCGCCAGCGCGGTCGGACATTCCTACGAGCAGTACTTC.

In its sample, this clonotype was seen many times. The V gene is TRBV12-3 or TRBV12-4, the J gene TRBJ2-5; tentatively, D is TRBD1 or TRBD2 (5 bases each). V was pared by 4 bases and J by 3 bases, with 15 bases between. This CDR3 region has 15 residues. The CDR3 DNA sequence: TGTGCCAGCAGTTCGCCCCGGGACGGCAAAGAGACCCAGTACTTC. This codes for CASSSPRDGKETQYF.

This clonotype was detected many times. The V and J genes are TRBV6-1 and TRBJ2-6; TRBD2 aligns across 9 bases. Germline values: CDR1 MNHNS, CDR2 SASEGT. Trimming at V came to 5 bases and at J to 3 bases, leaving 11 bases not matched to a gene. There are 18 residues in the CDR3. CDR3 bases: TGTGCCAGCAGTCACGGACTAGCGAGACCAGGTGGGGCCAACGTCCTGACTTTC. This encodes CASSHGLARPGGANVLTF.

In this sample, this clonotype turned up many times. V and J are TRBV30 and TRBJ2-1; 9 nucleotides align to TRBD1. From germline, CDR1 is GTSNPN and CDR2 SVGIG (reference sequence). V shed 3 bases, J shed 12 bases, and the junction held 12 bases outside the gene matches. The CDR3 totals 14 residues. The CDR3 loop reads CAWSTGTGKDWQFF. As DNA, the CDR3 is TGTGCCTGGAGCACCGGGACAGGGAAGGACTGGCAGTTCTTC.